This entry concerns a single TCR beta chain. Its cognate antigen has yet to be identified. No per-base quality is available; no much larger clone lies one base away. Other DNA sequences from this sample encode an identical CDR3 as well. Each sample received roughly 2 to 4.92 ug of genomic DNA as input, and the DNA input was kept equal within each pair of samples. TCR beta libraries were constructed with the immunoSEQ hsTCRbeta Kit, which uses multiplexed V and J gene primers in two PCR steps. The pooled libraries, together with positive and negative controls, were sequenced on an Illumina MiSeq running a 100-cycle paired-end protocol. The authors processed their data as follows. The immunoSEQ vendor processed the raw data into normalized, annotated TCR beta repertoire reports. Richness was counted as unique clones by nucleotide sequence, and total richness was extrapolated with the iChao1 and Efron-Thisted estimators. To characterize and compare the paired lesions, the analysis used Pielou's evenness, Simpson's index, the proportional abundance of the top-ten clones, and the Morisita overlap index. Sourced from immuneACCESS, this table was stored by TCRdb with only in-frame sequences that have V and J called. A share of the clones is absent; for the studies checked, an unresolved V gene accounts for under half, and the remainder has no known explanation. From that table come the V and J calls and clone size; the DNA was used to work out D and trimming. The sample data list some 1,700 clones, and approximately 79% of these were observed just once. Of the sample, 7.3% falls within the top ten clones.

Patients had resection for either synchronous oligometastatic disease or delayed recurrence of a solitary brain metastasis. Patients with a history of multiple malignancies were excluded so that cancers other than NSCLC would not be included. Tumor areas were macrodissected from roughly 5 deparaffinized 9.5 to 10 um unstained sections, using marked H&E slides as a guide. All specimens were fixed in formalin and embedded in paraffin (FFPE). The AllPrep DNA/RNA FFPE Kit was used to extract genomic DNA. The data were obtained in a study of T cells in lung cancer brain metastases (dated by TCRdb to between 2017 and 2018). As for the study more broadly: Seventeen of the 20 patients had a history of tobacco use, with a median of roughly 40 pack-years. Of the approximately 21 patients, around 17 received no interval therapy between resection of the primary and resection of the metastasis. The median interval between acquisition of the primary specimen and acquisition of the brain metastasis specimen was approximately 45 weeks. In this study, the TCR beta CDR3 repertoires of fully resected primary non-small cell lung cancers were compared with those of paired brain metastases. The cohort included roughly 20 patients who provided approximately 40 specimens, with each patient contributing one primary lung lesion and one brain metastasis. Patients had a median age at first diagnosis of 55 to 65 years, with roughly nine males and fewer than twelve females. An average DNA integrity number of about 3.9 was found in both primary and metastatic specimens, and no significant difference was detected between sites.

The germline V gene yields MDHEN for CDR1 and SYDVKM for CDR2. Trimmed from V: 3 bases; trimmed from J: 1 base; junction bases lacking a gene match: 8. The CDR3 covers 16 residues, taking in both the cysteine and the phenylalanine. Just CDR3 DNA is preserved here, 48 bases in frame from base 1. What the research found in general, with its limitations: It was not possible to control for the effects of preoperative corticosteroids on T cell infiltration in brain metastases. Most clones were specific to a single lesion, and overlap between paired lesions was limited (mean Morisita index approximately 0.25). Retrieval of the complete infiltrating T cell repertoire may have been prevented by DNA fragmentation in FFPE samples. The ten most abundant clones accounted for a significantly larger fraction of the repertoire in brain metastases than in primaries, which suggests clonal expansion. Compared with their paired primaries, brain metastases had significantly fewer unique productive clones (median roughly 1,400 versus 4,700).

The V gene is TRBV28 and the J gene is TRBJ1-1; 7 bases in between match TRBD1. The material sequenced was tumor tissue from the primary lung tumor. Per the publication, the cell subset or site label means: primary lung cancer lesion. The sequence derives from an older man with non-small cell lung cancer. The bases are TGTGCCAGCAGTTTCGGGGGGAACAGGGGGAACACTGAAGCTTTCTTT. Its protein product is CASSFGGNRGNTEAFF.